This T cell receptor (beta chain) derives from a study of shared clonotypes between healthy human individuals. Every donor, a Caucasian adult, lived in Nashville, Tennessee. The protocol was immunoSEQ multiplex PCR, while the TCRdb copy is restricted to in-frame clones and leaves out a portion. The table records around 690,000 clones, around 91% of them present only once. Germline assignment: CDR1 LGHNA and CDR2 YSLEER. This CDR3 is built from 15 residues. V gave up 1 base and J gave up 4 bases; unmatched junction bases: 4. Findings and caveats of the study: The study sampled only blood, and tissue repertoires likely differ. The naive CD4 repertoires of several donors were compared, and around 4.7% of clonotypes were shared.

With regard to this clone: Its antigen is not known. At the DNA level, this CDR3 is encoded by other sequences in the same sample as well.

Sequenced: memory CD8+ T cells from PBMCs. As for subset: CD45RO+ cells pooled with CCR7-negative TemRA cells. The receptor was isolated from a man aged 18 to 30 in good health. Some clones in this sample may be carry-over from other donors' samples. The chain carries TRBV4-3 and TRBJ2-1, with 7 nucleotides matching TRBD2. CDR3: CASSQASGAYNEQFF. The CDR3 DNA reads TGCGCCAGCAGCCAAGCTAGCGGAGCTTACAATGAGCAGTTCTTC.